This entry features one T cell receptor (beta chain) sequence. This CDR3 region has 17 residues. Authors' methods: Estimates of nucleated cell counts were drawn from the amplification of reference gene primers. TCRdb's table, derived via immunoSEQ multiplex PCR, lists solely in-frame clones and lacks some. The V and J calls and the clone size are those of that table, but D and trimming were determined from the DNA. Of about 260,000 clones listed, 80% to 95% are singletons. Seattle's cohort entered during active infection and was followed longitudinally. This entry belongs to a study of blood T cell repertoires in COVID-19.

Sequencing was performed on peripheral blood. V and J are TRBV21-1 and TRBJ2-5; no DNA check was done on the table's D call, TRBD2. TRBV21-1 is labeled a pseudogene. The origin of this receptor is a person under 35 with COVID-19, enrolled during active disease. This chain's CDR3 is CASWNRGLAGEGETQYF. CDR3 nucleotide sequence: TGTGCCAGCTGGAATAGGGGACTAGCGGGAGAGGGGGAGACCCAGTACTTC.